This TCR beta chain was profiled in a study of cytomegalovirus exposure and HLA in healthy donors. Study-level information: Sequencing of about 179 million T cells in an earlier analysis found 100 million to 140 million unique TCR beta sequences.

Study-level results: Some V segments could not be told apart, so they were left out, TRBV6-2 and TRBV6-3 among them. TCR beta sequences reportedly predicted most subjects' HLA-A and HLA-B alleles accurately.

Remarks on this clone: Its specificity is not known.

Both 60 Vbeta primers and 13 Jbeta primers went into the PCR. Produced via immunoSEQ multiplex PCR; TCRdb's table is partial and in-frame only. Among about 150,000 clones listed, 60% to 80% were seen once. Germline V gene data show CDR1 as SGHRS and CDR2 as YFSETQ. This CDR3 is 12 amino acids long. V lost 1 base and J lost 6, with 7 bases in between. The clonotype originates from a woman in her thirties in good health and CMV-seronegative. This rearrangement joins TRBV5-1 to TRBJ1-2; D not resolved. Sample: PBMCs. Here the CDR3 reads CASSLNGDGYTF. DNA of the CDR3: TGCGCCAGCAGCTTGAATGGAGATGGCTACACCTTC.